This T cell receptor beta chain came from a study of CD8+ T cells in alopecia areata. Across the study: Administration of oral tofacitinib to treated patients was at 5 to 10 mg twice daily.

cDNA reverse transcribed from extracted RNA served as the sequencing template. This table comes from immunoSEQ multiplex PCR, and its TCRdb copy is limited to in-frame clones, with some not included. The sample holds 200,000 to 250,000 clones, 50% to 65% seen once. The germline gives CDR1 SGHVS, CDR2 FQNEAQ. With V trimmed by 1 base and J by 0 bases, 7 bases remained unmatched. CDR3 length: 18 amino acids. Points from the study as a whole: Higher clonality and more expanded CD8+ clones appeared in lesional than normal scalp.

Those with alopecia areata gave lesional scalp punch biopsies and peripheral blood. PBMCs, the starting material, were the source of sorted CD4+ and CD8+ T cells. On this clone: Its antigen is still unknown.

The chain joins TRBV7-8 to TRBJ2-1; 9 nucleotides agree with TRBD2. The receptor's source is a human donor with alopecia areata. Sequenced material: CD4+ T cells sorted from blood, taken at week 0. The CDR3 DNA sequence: TGTGCCAGCAGCTTAGTACGGGCGGGGGGGAGCTCCTACAATGAGCAGTTCTTC. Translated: CASSLVRAGGSSYNEQFF.